This T cell receptor (beta chain) is drawn from a study of blood T cell repertoires in COVID-19 (dated by TCRdb to 2018 to 2021). Describing the broader study: Samples covering the acute and convalescent phases of COVID-19 were provided by collaborators in the United States, Italy and Spain. The prospective study material was composed of cDNA or gDNA derived from T cells, B-cell-depleted T cells, or PBMCs. The dataset comprised deeply sampled blood TCRbeta repertoires from subjects exposed to, actively infected with, or recovered from COVID-19. The repertoires were made available in a free public database intended to serve as a resource for research on the immune response to SARS-CoV-2. Samples came from the ongoing ImmuneRACE study (first 160 participants) plus 1,254 subjects from 6 global collaborators. The sample metadata nearly always contained a de-identified subject ID, COVID-19 status, age in years and sex. Where HLA class I and class II types were available, the types were taken from metadata supplied by the sample provider, not from assay-based typing. Results and caveats for the whole study, not just this receptor: Clinical and demographic metadata were provided uncurated, with the amount varying by source and participant.

To note about this clone: Its target antigen remains unknown. Nothing much larger sits one base from this clone, and base qualities are not available.

Including cysteine and phenylalanine, the CDR3 has 14 amino acids. Here the CDR3 DNA is all that survives: 42 bases in frame from base 1. In the germline V gene, CDR1 corresponds to SGHDN and CDR2 to FVKESK. V lost 3 bases and J lost 3 bases; the stretch between them is 10 bases long. Each collaborating institution followed its own protocols to collect whole blood in K2EDTA tubes. For TCRbeta analysis, collaborators shipped samples as frozen whole blood, isolated PBMCs, or DNA extracted from either of those sample types. TCRbeta CDR3 regions were amplified from genomic DNA by means of the immunoSEQ Assay, a bias-controlled multiplex PCR. In the source study's methods: The number of nucleated cells in each sample was estimated from the amplification of reference gene primers within the assay. Sequence reads were collapsed and filtered to measure the absolute abundance of every unique TCRbeta CDR3 rearrangement. For each sample, productive Simpson clonality was calculated by taking the square root of Simpson's diversity index across productive rearrangements. The source is immuneACCESS, and TCRdb retained only in-frame sequences with V and J called. Part of the clones is not carried over; for the studies checked, unresolved V genes explain less than half of this, and the remainder is unexplained. The DNA was the basis for D and trimming; V, J and clone size are from that table. For this sample there are 450,000 to 500,000 clones; 80% to 90% appear just once. The ten top clones hold about 3.2% of the sample.

The TCR was taken from a human donor in a cohort sampled during active COVID-19. The chain is made from TRBV14 and TRBJ2-3; matching of 5 bases hints at TRBD2 as the D gene. The sequenced material came from peripheral blood. The CDR3 protein sequence reads: CASSHDRRTDTQYF. In nucleotides, the sequence is TGTGCCAGCAGCCACGATCGGAGGACAGATACGCAGTATTTT. With the rest looked up from the reference TRBV14 and TRBJ2-3 genes rather than sequenced, the full variable domain is EAGVTQFPSHSVIEKGQTVTLRCDPISGHDNLYWYRRVMGKEIKFLLHFVKESKQDESGMPNNRFLAERTGGTYSTLKVQPAELEDSGVYFCASSHDRRTDTQYFGPGTRLTVL.